This T cell receptor (beta chain) was identified during a study of identical twins. General observations from the study: Out-of-frame alpha sequences shared by twins showed excess low generation probability. Surplus twin overlap in beta out-of-frame sequences was less pronounced.

cDNA molecules carried unique molecular identifiers, and template switching added a universal primer site. TCRdb called the 5' RACE reads again in MiXCR, with one record for every CDR3 protein. The sample lists 1,800,000 or so distinct CDR3 sequences; less than 40% were seen once. Remarks on this clonotype: The antigen remains unidentified.

The germline V and J ends were trimmed by 4 bases and 8 bases, with 11 bases remaining between them. The V gene's germline CDR1 is ENHRY and CDR2 SYGVKD. The CDR3 spans 13 residues. Material: cord blood. The TCR was taken from a newborn girl in good health. V is TRBV10-3 and J is TRBJ1-4, with D tentatively TRBD1 (5 bases). CDR3 residues: CAISGGAEEKLFF. CDR3 DNA sequence: TGTGCCATCAGTGGAGGGGCAGAGGAAAAACTGTTTTTT.